The present TCR beta chain was sequenced within a study of beta chain features in type 1 diabetes. cDNA synthesis used the whole RNA isolate, giving expressed TCRB sequences. Profiled with immunoSEQ multiplex PCR; TCRdb holds only in-frame clones, not every one. The sample yields some 410,000 clones, approximately 15% seen once. The V and J ends lost 3 bases and 1 base, in that order; junction bases with no gene match: 6. Germline V gene sequence: CDR1 SGHDN, CDR2 FVKESK. The CDR3 contains 16 residues. This TCR was sampled from a man aged 30-40 years in good health. The chain joins TRBV14 to TRBJ2-1, with 7 bases identical to TRBD1. What was sequenced was naive CD4+ T cells from blood. The CDR3 region is CASSQYQGVSYNEQFF. The CDR3 region has the DNA TGTGCCAGCAGCCAGTACCAGGGGGTTTCCTACAATGAGCAGTTCTTC.